This T cell receptor beta chain was observed in a study of blood T cell repertoires in COVID-19. The sample holds one count of this clone. The germline gives CDR1 LNHDA, CDR2 SQIVND (reference sequence). The junction had 7 bases not matched to a gene; V was cut back by 10 bases and J by 5 bases. The CDR3 has 13 amino acids. The protocol was immunoSEQ multiplex PCR, while the TCRdb copy is restricted to in-frame clones and leaves out a portion. In the table there are approximately 44,000 clones, over 80% of which are singletons. V gene TRBV19 combines with J gene TRBJ1-1, with 10 bases lining up with TRBD1. The receptor's source is a woman between 40 and 50 years old with acute or convalescent COVID-19. Sequencing was performed on peripheral blood. The CDR3 reads CAIRGQGRTEAFF. CDR3 nucleotides: TGTGCCATCCGGGGACAGGGGAGAACTGAAGCTTTCTTT.